The 7 T cell receptor beta chains below come from one sample, sequenced in a study of T cell responses to AZD1222 COVID-19 vaccine. Sequenced by immunoSEQ multiplex PCR; TCRdb stores in-frame clones only, minus some. The sample contains more than 100,000 clones, 90% of which appear only once. Sequenced material: peripheral blood, taken on day 0 of AZD1222 vaccination. The receptors stem from an adult in good health.

This chain uses TRBV5-4 with TRBJ2-7; D tentatively fits TRBD1 or TRBD2 (5 bases each). Germline CDR1 is SGHNT and CDR2 is YYREEE (reference sequence). CDR3 length equals 17 residues. Trimming left V 0 bases short and J 0 bases short, with 16 bases between. The CDR3 reads CASSLGMGPLSSYEQYF. The CDR3 region has the DNA TGTGCCAGCAGCTTGGGTATGGGACCCCTGAGCTCCTACGAGCAGTACTTC.

For the CDR3, the DNA is TGTGCCAGCAGCGGCCGGGGACAGTTCTATGGCTACACCTTC. Translated: CASSGRGQFYGYTF. The rearrangement links TRBV6-5 to TRBJ1-2, with TRBD1 identical over 7 bases. V gave up 6 bases and J gave up 4 bases; unmatched junction bases: 8. Germline assignment: CDR1 MNHEY and CDR2 SVGAGI. This CDR3 has 14 residues.

The chain joins TRBV5-1 to TRBJ1-2; TRBD1 agrees at 8 bases. CDR1 is SGHRS and CDR2 is YFSETQ in the germline V gene. With 4 bases clipped from V and 1 base from J, the junction kept 9 bases outside the gene matches. The CDR3 consists of 16 residues. The CDR3 loop reads CASSGGTGSINYGYTF. The CDR3 DNA reads TGCGCCAGCAGCGGAGGGACAGGAAGCATTAACTATGGCTACACCTTC.

The genes are TRBV28 and TRBJ2-3; 9 bases are a match to TRBD2. J was trimmed by 2 bases and V by 6 bases; bases with no gene match: 6. The CDR3 runs to 15 residues. The germline V gene encodes CDR1 MDHEN and CDR2 SYDVKM. The CDR3 is CASRVAGALTDTQYF. CDR3 coding DNA: TGTGCCAGCAGGGTAGCGGGGGCCCTCACAGATACGCAGTATTTT.

The V call is TRBV4-3, the J call TRBJ2-7; tentatively, D is TRBD1 or TRBD2 (5 bases each). The CDR3 runs to 15 residues. The V gene lost 1 base and the J gene lost 6 bases, with 16 bases spanning the gap. The germline CDR1 and CDR2 sequences are LGHNA and YSLEER. CDR3 nucleotide sequence: TGCGCCAGCAGCCAAGGTGGGGGAGTGCTTGGCGAGCAGTACTTC. Residues: CASSQGGGVLGEQYF.

The rearrangement uses TRBV27 and TRBJ1-5, with 9 positions matching TRBD1. The CDR3 is 15 residues long. Germline CDR1 MNHEY, CDR2 SMNVEV (reference sequence). The V segment lost 0 bases and the J segment 5 bases; nucleotides outside the gene matches: 2. Written as DNA, the CDR3 is TGTGCCAGCAGTTTATCGGGACAGGGATATCAGCCCCAGCATTTT. Translation gives CASSLSGQGYQPQHF.

The rearrangement links TRBV5-1 to TRBJ1-1, with D hard to call. CDR1 is SGHRS, CDR2 YFSETQ, per germline. Trimming shortened V by 4 bases and J by 4 bases, and 14 bases separated the two germline ends. CDR3 length: 14 amino acids. Written as DNA, the CDR3 is TGCGCCAGCAGCCCGTTCGGGAAGGGCACTGAAGCTTTCTTT. Its translation: CASSPFGKGTEAFF.